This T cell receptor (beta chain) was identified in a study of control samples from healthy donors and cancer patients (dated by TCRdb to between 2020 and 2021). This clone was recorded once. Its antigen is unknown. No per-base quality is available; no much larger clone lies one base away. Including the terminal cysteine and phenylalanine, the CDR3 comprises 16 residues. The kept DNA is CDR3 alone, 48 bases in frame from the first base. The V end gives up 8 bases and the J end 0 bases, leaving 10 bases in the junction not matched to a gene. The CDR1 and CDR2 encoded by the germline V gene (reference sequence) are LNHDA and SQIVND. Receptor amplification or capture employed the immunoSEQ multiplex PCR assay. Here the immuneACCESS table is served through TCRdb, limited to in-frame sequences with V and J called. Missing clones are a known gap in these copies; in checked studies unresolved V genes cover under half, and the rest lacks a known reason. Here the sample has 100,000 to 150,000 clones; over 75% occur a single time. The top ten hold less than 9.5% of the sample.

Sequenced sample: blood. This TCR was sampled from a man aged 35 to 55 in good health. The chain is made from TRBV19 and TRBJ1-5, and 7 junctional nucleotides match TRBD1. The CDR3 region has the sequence CASRPGTVVSNQPQHF. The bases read TGTGCCAGTCGACCGGGGACAGTCGTTAGCAATCAGCCCCAGCATTTT. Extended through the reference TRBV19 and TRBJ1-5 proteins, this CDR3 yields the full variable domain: DGGITQSPKYLFRKEGQNVTLSCEQNLNHDAMYWYRQDPGQGLRLIYYSQIVNDFQKGDIAEGYSVSREKKESFPLTVTSAQKNPTAFYLCASRPGTVVSNQPQHFGDGTRLSIL.